These 10 T cell receptor beta chains were sequenced from one sample in a study of cytomegalovirus exposure and HLA in healthy donors. The PCR had 60 Vbeta and 13 Jbeta primers. Some clones are missing from TCRdb's copy, which holds only in-frame ones; the method was immunoSEQ multiplex PCR. The sample lists 150,000 to 200,000 clones; about 81% were seen once. Sequenced: PBMCs. These TCRs come from a girl aged 5-17 years in good health and CMV-seropositive.

The chain is built from TRBV30 and TRBJ1-1; a possible D gene is TRBD1 (6 bases). CDR1 and CDR2 (germline): GTSNPN, SVGIG (reference sequence). The CDR3 runs to 13 residues. The V gene lost 3 bases and the J gene lost 3 bases, with 11 bases spanning the gap. The DNA for the CDR3 is TGTGCCTGGAGCGAAAACAGGGACACTGAAGCTTTCTTT. Protein sequence: CAWSENRDTEAFF.

The count of this clone is one. This chain joins TRBV10-1 and TRBJ2-7; tentative D call: TRBD1 (7 bases). Germline V lookup: CDR1 WNHNN, CDR2 SYGVQD (reference sequence). This CDR3 comprises 12 residues. Deletions cut 2 bases from V and 7 bases from J, with 9 bases between. DNA for the CDR3: TGCGCCAGCAGTGAGGCAGGGGGGGAGCAGTACTTC. Its protein is CASSEAGGEQYF.

This sequence joins TRBV7-2 and TRBJ2-5, with 9 positions matching TRBD2. CDR3 length: 13 residues. J gave up 5 bases and V 7 bases, and 5 bases lay outside the gene matches. CDR1 SGHTA and CDR2 FQGNSA come from the germline V gene. The CDR3 is CASKRGVGETQYF. CDR3 coding DNA: TGTGCCAGCAAGCGGGGGGTGGGGGAGACCCAGTACTTC.

This chain joins TRBV27 and TRBJ2-7; a possible D gene is TRBD2 (5 bases). Per the germline V gene, CDR1 is MNHEY and CDR2 is SMNVEV (reference sequence). V gave up 2 bases and J gave up 5 bases, with 10 bases separating them. The CDR3 extends over 13 amino acids. Here the CDR3 reads CASSLSREDEQYF. Written as DNA, the CDR3 is TGTGCCAGCAGTTTAAGCCGGGAAGACGAGCAGTACTTC.

This chain joins TRBV27 and TRBJ2-7, with D perhaps matching TRBD1 (5 bases). The CDR3 runs to 14 residues. With 4 bases removed from V and 5 bases from J, the gap between germline ends came to 15 bases. CDR1 and CDR2 (germline): MNHEY, SMNVEV (reference sequence). The CDR3 here is CASSYKTGLDEQYF. The CDR3 region has the DNA TGTGCCAGCAGTTACAAAACAGGTCTGGACGAGCAGTACTTC.

This clone was found once. The gene calls are TRBV29-1 and TRBJ2-7, with 8 bases aligning to TRBD1. Germline V gene lookup returns CDR1 SQVTM and CDR2 ANQGSEA. The CDR3 has 12 residues. CDR3 loop: CSIRGPSYEQYF. The CDR3 DNA sequence: TGCAGTATCAGGGGGCCCTCCTACGAGCAGTACTTC.

There are a few counts of this clone. This rearrangement joins TRBV2 to TRBJ1-5; no clear D. The length of the CDR3 is 16 residues. Trimming shortened V by 2 bases and J by 1 base, and 12 bases separated the two germline ends. Germline V lookup: CDR1 SNHLY, CDR2 FYNNEI. The CDR3 spells CASSEMREKSNQPQHF. CDR3 DNA: TGTGCCAGCAGTGAAATGCGGGAGAAAAGCAATCAGCCCCAGCATTTT.

This chain links TRBV30 with TRBJ2-7; 12 nucleotides agree with TRBD2. V was clipped by 5 bases and J by 2 bases; unmatched bases: 1. This CDR3 contains 13 residues. Germline V CDR1 and CDR2: GTSNPN, SVGIG (reference sequence). This CDR3 is CAWRTSGAYEQYF. CDR3 nucleotides: TGTGCCTGGCGGACTAGCGGGGCCTACGAGCAGTACTTC.

The chain has TRBV7-9 and TRBJ1-1, with a tentative D call TRBD1 (5 bases). CDR1 is SEHNR and CDR2 is FQNEAQ in the germline V gene (reference sequence). V was shortened by 5 bases and J by 5 bases, with 12 bases between the two germline ends. CDR3 length: 13 residues. The CDR3: CASSRGIVTEAFF. In nucleotides, the CDR3 is TGTGCCAGCAGCAGGGGTATTGTAACTGAAGCTTTCTTT.

This rearrangement joins TRBV10-3 to TRBJ1-4; D gene ambiguous. This CDR3 has 14 residues. The germline gives CDR1 ENHRY, CDR2 SYGVKD. The V end lost 10 bases, the J end lost 7 bases, and 19 bases lay between the germline ends. Written as DNA, the CDR3 is TGTGCCAGCCTCACCGAGAGGGAGAGTGAAAAACTGTTTTTT. Residues: CASLTERESEKLFF.